The source of this T cell receptor beta chain is a study of T cell repertoires in cytomegalovirus infection. On the study more broadly: A matching HLA type, together with CMV infection, was signaled by public TCR beta signatures.

With 5 bases clipped from V and 3 bases from J, the junction kept 13 bases outside the gene matches. Germline CDR1 MGHRA, CDR2 YSYEKL. The CDR3 loop spans 17 amino acids. This clonotype was counted only a few times. Its specificity is unknown. Findings and caveats of the study: Carriers of CMV and the relevant HLA type were discriminated by public TCR beta frequency. The ex vivo response was dominated by HLA-C-restricted CMV-specific TCR beta clonotypes.

TCRdb redid the calling of the reads with MiXCR, one entry per CDR3 protein. The data contain over 450,000 distinct CDR3 sequences, 11% of them singletons. This TCR was recovered from a human donor in good health (CMV status not recorded). Some clones in this sample may be carry-over from other donors' samples. The chain links TRBV4-1 to TRBJ2-5, with 9 bases aligning to TRBD2. Sequenced input: PBMCs. CDR3 coding DNA: TGCGCCAGCAGCTCAATGACTAGCGGTCGTACAAAAGAGACCCAGTACTTC. This translates into CASSSMTSGRTKETQYF.